The subject of this entry is one TCR beta chain. At one of its ends the junction is not consistent with the germline gene, which may arise from a read error. TCRdb redid the calling of the 5' RACE reads with MiXCR, one entry per CDR3 protein. The sample holds 95,000 to 120,000 distinct CDR3 sequences, roughly a fifth seen once. The sample originates from a study of human T cells and chemical hapten exposure. Sequencing started from total RNA isolated from unfractionated whole blood. In germline, CDR1 is MNHEY, CDR2 SVGAGI. The CDR3 extends over 15 amino acids. This receptor was identified in a human donor in good health. The gene calls are TRBV6-5 and TRBJ2-2; no clear D gene. CDR3 in DNA: TGTGCCAGCAGAAGGGTTCCCCTGAACCCCGGGGAGCTGTTTTTT. This codes for CASRRVPLNPGELFF.